A single sample gave rise to the 27 T cell receptor beta chains below, sequenced in a study of blood T cell repertoires in COVID-19. The table came from immunoSEQ multiplex PCR; TCRdb's copy has only in-frame clones and leaves some out. This sample has roughly 300,000 clones, with roughly 90% found just once. The sequenced sample was PBMCs or T cells enriched from blood (not recorded which). The receptors shown here come from a young woman who had recovered from COVID-19.

This clone appeared once. The V call is TRBV28, the J call TRBJ2-7; 9 bases agree with TRBD1. This CDR3 comprises 15 residues. V shed 3 bases, J shed 3 bases, and the junction held 6 bases outside the gene matches. Germline CDR1 reads MDHEN; CDR2 reads SYDVKM. Here the CDR3 reads CASSLGTGGLYEQYF. As DNA, the CDR3 is TGTGCCAGCAGTTTGGGTACAGGGGGCCTCTACGAGCAGTACTTC.

The chain joins TRBV6-5 to TRBJ2-7; no definite D call. The CDR3 is made up of 14 amino acids. Germline V CDR1 and CDR2: MNHEY, SVGAGI. V gave up 0 bases and J gave up 4 bases, with 10 bases separating them. The CDR3 nucleotides read TGTGCCAGCAGTTACTCCCCAGATACGTACGAGCAGTACTTC. Translating gives CASSYSPDTYEQYF.

The chain uses TRBV4-3 and TRBJ2-7; TRBD2 is a possible D gene (5 bases). Trimming left V 0 bases short and J 4 bases short, with 10 bases between. Germline V CDR1 and CDR2: LGHNA, YSLEER. The CDR3 is 14 amino acids. The CDR3 here is CASSQEVASYEQYF. In DNA, the CDR3 is TGCGCCAGCAGCCAAGAAGTAGCGTCTTACGAGCAGTACTTC.

J is TRBJ1-1 and V is TRBV2, with D possibly TRBD1 on 6 matching bases. The germline V and J ends were trimmed by 4 bases and 10 bases, with 16 bases remaining between them. Germline CDR1 SNHLY, CDR2 FYNNEI. The CDR3 length is 13 residues. The CDR3 here is CASSGGQGSAAFF. The CDR3 bases are TGTGCCAGCAGTGGGGGGCAGGGATCGGCAGCTTTCTTT.

The V and J genes are TRBV3-1 (or the pseudogene TRBV3-2) and TRBJ1-2; no clear D. This CDR3 contains 12 residues. Looked up from germline, CDR1 is LGHDT and CDR2 is YNNKEL (reference sequence). The ends were cut back, 4 bases at V and 7 bases at J, with 10 bases in the middle. CDR3 coding DNA: TGTGCCAGCAGCCTGTTGGAGTCTGGCTACACCTTC. Protein product: CASSLLESGYTF.

The rearrangement joins TRBV4-3 to TRBJ2-7; D might be TRBD2 (6 bases). Germline-derived CDR1 and CDR2 are LGHNA and YSLEER. CDR3 length: 17 amino acids. V was trimmed by 0 bases and J by 0 bases, leaving 15 bases between them. Here the CDR3 DNA reads TGCGCCAGCAGCCAAGATCGGGGAGGACGGACCTCCTACGAGCAGTACTTC. The encoded protein is CASSQDRGGRTSYEQYF.

Turning to this clone: Germline and junction disagree at one end, which may indicate a read error. The chain is built from TRBV7-7 and TRBJ2-5; D perhaps matches TRBD1 (5 bases). Per the germline V gene, CDR1 is SSHAT and CDR2 is FNYEAQ (reference sequence). This CDR3 has 16 residues. The CDR3: CASSSQPLDRQETQYF. CDR3 in DNA: TGTGCTAGCAGCTCACAACCTCTCGACAGACAAGAGACCCAGTACTTC.

The CDR3 sequence is CASSLAGGFDYGYTF. The DNA of the CDR3 is TGTGCCAGCAGCTTGGCCGGAGGTTTCGACTATGGCTACACCTTC. V usage is TRBV5-5 and J usage is TRBJ1-2, with unresolved D. Germline V lookup: CDR1 SGHKS, CDR2 YYEKEE (reference sequence). Trimming took 0 bases from V and 3 from J, leaving 12 bases between them. The CDR3 is made up of 15 amino acids.

The chain recombines TRBV28 with TRBJ2-1, with D tentatively TRBD1 (6 bases). The germline V gene has CDR1 MDHEN and CDR2 SYDVKM. This CDR3 is built from 17 residues. The V and J ends lost 5 bases and 8 bases respectively, with 25 bases between them. The CDR3: CASSERQAAGSLDEQFF. DNA of the CDR3: TGTGCCAGCAGTGAAAGACAGGCCGCGGGTTCCCTGGATGAGCAGTTCTTC. The variable domain in full, completed from reference TRBV28 and TRBJ2-1, reads DVKVTQSSRYLVKRTGEKVFLECVQDMDHENMFWYRQDPGLGLRLIYFSYDVKMKEKGDIPEGYSVSREKKERFSLILESASTNQTSMYLCASSERQAAGSLDEQFFGPGTRLTVL.

J is TRBJ2-7 and V is TRBV27; a possible D gene is TRBD2 (5 bases). The length of the CDR3 is 15 residues. Germline V gene lookup returns CDR1 MNHEY and CDR2 SMNVEV (reference sequence). Trimming removed 6 bases at V and 4 bases at J, with 19 bases between. For the CDR3, the DNA is TGTGCCAGCAGCCCTCGTGGCAGCGGCTTGTACGAGCAGTACTTC. It is translated as CASSPRGSGLYEQYF.

The gene calls are TRBV5-1 and TRBJ1-4; the D is unclear. CDR3 size: 15 residues. Germline V CDR1 and CDR2: SGHRS, YFSETQ. The V and J ends lost 4 bases and 1 base respectively, with 11 bases between them. This CDR3 is CASSADGRTNEKLFF. The CDR3 DNA reads TGCGCCAGCAGCGCCGACGGGAGAACTAATGAAAAACTGTTTTTT. Filled out from reference TRBV5-1 and TRBJ1-4, the complete variable domain reads KAGVTQTPRYLIKTRGQQVTLSCSPISGHRSVSWYQQTPGQGLQFLFEYFSETQRNKGNFPGRFSGRQFSNSRSEMNVSTLELGDSALYLCASSADGRTNEKLFFGSGTQLSVL.

The chain employs TRBV9 and TRBJ2-2; D gene unclear. The V gene's germline CDR1 is SGDLS and CDR2 YYNGEE. This CDR3 spans 15 amino acids. V gave up 0 bases and J gave up 3 bases, with 9 bases separating them. Here the CDR3 reads CASSVVSSYTGELFF. In DNA form, the CDR3 reads TGTGCCAGCAGCGTAGTTAGCTCGTACACCGGGGAGCTGTTTTTT. The variable domain in full, with the rest retrieved from reference TRBV9 and TRBJ2-2, is DSGVTQTPKHLITATGQRVTLRCSPRSGDLSVYWYQQSLDQGLQFLIQYYNGEERAKGNILERFSAQQFPDLHSELNLSSLELGDSALYFCASSVVSSYTGELFFGEGSRLTVL.

This clone was observed once. V gene TRBV19 combines with J gene TRBJ2-1, with a possible D match to TRBD1 (5 bases). CDR1 and CDR2 (germline): LNHDA, SQIVND (reference sequence). This CDR3 comprises 18 residues. The V and J ends lost 3 bases and 4 bases respectively, with 22 bases between them. CDR3 amino acids: CASSMGPFGDMIYNEQFF. In DNA form, the CDR3 reads TGTGCCAGTAGTATGGGGCCTTTTGGGGATATGATTTACAATGAGCAGTTCTTC. Complete variable domain (other parts from reference TRBV19 and TRBJ2-1): DGGITQSPKYLFRKEGQNVTLSCEQNLNHDAMYWYRQDPGQGLRLIYYSQIVNDFQKGDIAEGYSVSREKKESFPLTVTSAQKNPTAFYLCASSMGPFGDMIYNEQFFGPGTRLTVL.

The CDR3 sequence: CASSPPSGNTIYF. DNA for the CDR3: TGTGCCAGCTCACCTCCATCTGGAAACACCATATATTTT. The chain is built from TRBV18 and TRBJ1-3, with D uncertain. The CDR3 consists of 13 residues. In germline, CDR1 is KGHSH, CDR2 LQKENI. Trimming left V 3 bases short and J 1 base short, with 4 bases between. Combining the CDR3 with reference TRBV18 and TRBJ1-3 gives the whole variable domain NAGVMQNPRHLVRRRGQEARLRCSPMKGHSHVYWYRQLPEEGLKFMVYLQKENIIDESGMPKERFSAEFPKEGPSILRIQQVVRGDSAAYFCASSPPSGNTIYFGEGSWLTVV.

The gene calls are TRBV11-2 and TRBJ1-2, with D tentatively TRBD1 (5 bases). Per the germline V gene, CDR1 is SGHAT and CDR2 is FQNNGV. CDR3 length: 13 residues. Trimming removed 8 bases from V and 5 bases from J, with 15 bases in between. CDR3 amino acids: CASSGWARYGYTF. The DNA for the CDR3 is TGTGCCAGCTCAGGGTGGGCCCGGTATGGCTACACCTTC.

This rearrangement joins TRBV7-2 to TRBJ1-2, with D possibly being TRBD1 (5 bases). Germline loops: CDR1 SGHTA, CDR2 FQGNSA. The CDR3 contains 13 residues. V dropped 7 bases and J dropped 4 bases, with 13 bases sitting between them. DNA of the CDR3: TGTGCCAGCACCCCGACAGACCGCTATGGCTACACCTTC. Translating gives CASTPTDRYGYTF.

V is TRBV4-1 and J is TRBJ1-5; unclear D gene. This CDR3 has 17 amino acids. V shed 0 bases and J shed 0 bases, with 12 bases lying between them. Germline CDR1 MGHRA, CDR2 YSYEKL. This CDR3 is CASSQESAGNSNQPQHF. The CDR3, as DNA: TGCGCCAGCAGCCAAGAATCGGCGGGGAATAGCAATCAGCCCCAGCATTTT.

This clone appeared a few times. The V call is TRBV7-3, the J call TRBJ2-7; D unclear. V shed 4 bases and J shed 1 base, with 5 bases lying between them. The length of the CDR3 is 12 residues. Germline loops: CDR1 SGHTA, CDR2 FQGTGA. CDR3 bases: TGTGCCAGCAGCTCCCTTTCCTACGAGCAGTACTTC. It encodes CASSSLSYEQYF.

V gene TRBV25-1 combines with J gene TRBJ2-7; no clear D. Germline V gives CDR1 MGHDK, CDR2 SYGVNS. The CDR3 spans 14 residues. V lost 2 bases and J 0 bases, leaving 8 bases between the germline ends. CDR3 in DNA: TGTGCCAGCAGTGAACAGCGAAGCTCCTACGAGCAGTACTTC. Amino acid sequence: CASSEQRSSYEQYF.

This clone has just a few counts. CDR3 amino acids: CASTSSLGGGYTF. Written as DNA, the CDR3 is TGTGCCAGCACCTCTTCGTTGGGGGGAGGCTACACCTTC. The chain recombines TRBV12-3 or TRBV12-4 with TRBJ1-2; D possibly corresponds to TRBD1 (5 bases). CDR3 size: 13 residues. Trimming removed 7 bases from V and 8 bases from J, with 17 bases in between.

The V gene is TRBV18, the J gene TRBJ1-2; 9 bases map to TRBD1. CDR3 length: 15 residues. J was trimmed by 3 bases and V by 5 bases; bases with no gene match: 7. Germline-derived CDR1 and CDR2 are KGHSH and LQKENI. DNA of the CDR3: TGTGCCAGCTCAGGGAGGACAGGGGCTGACTATGGCTACACCTTC. Protein product: CASSGRTGADYGYTF.

This sequence joins TRBV19 and TRBJ2-3, with 13 nucleotides matching TRBD2. Germline CDR1 reads LNHDA; CDR2 reads SQIVND (reference sequence). This CDR3 is built from 17 residues. V trimming: 1 base; J trimming: 4 bases; junction bases outside the gene matches: 5. The CDR3 DNA sequence: TGTGCCAGTAGTATAGGGAGGACTAGCGGGAGAGCAGATACGCAGTATTTT. Protein: CASSIGRTSGRADTQYF.

The gene calls are TRBV12-3 or TRBV12-4 and TRBJ1-2; a possible D gene is TRBD1 (6 bases). V lost 5 bases and J 5 bases, leaving 12 bases between the germline ends. The CDR3 contains 13 residues. Here the CDR3 DNA reads TGTGCCAGCAGTCGAGGACAGACGTATGGCTACACCTTC. Its protein product is CASSRGQTYGYTF.

Turning to this clone: Sequence at one end of the junction differs from germline and may be a read error. J is TRBJ2-1 and V is TRBV11-3; 9 positions match TRBD2. The V gene's germline CDR1 is SGHNT and CDR2 YENEEA. The CDR3 has 14 residues. The CDR3, as DNA: TGTGCCAGCAGTTTAGCGGGAGTGGGGAATGAGCAGTTCTTC. Protein product: CASSLAGVGNEQFF.

The chain has TRBV18 and TRBJ1-6; maybe TRBD1 (5 bases). The CDR3 is 14 residues long. The V gene lost 3 bases and the J gene lost 7 bases, with 10 bases spanning the gap. Germline CDR1 reads KGHSH; CDR2 reads LQKENI. For the CDR3, the DNA is TGTGCCAGCTCACCGGGGCAACCGAATTCACCCCTCCACTTT. Encoded protein: CASSPGQPNSPLHF.

The rearrangement uses TRBV7-6 and TRBJ1-5; 9 bases agree with TRBD1. From germline, CDR1 is SGHVS and CDR2 FNYEAQ. Germline trimming cut 1 base from V and 1 base from J; bases unmatched to any gene: 8. CDR3 length equals 18 residues. CDR3 bases: TGTGCCAGCAGCTTAGAGGACAGGGGAGTTAGGAGCAATCAGCCCCAGCATTTT. It encodes CASSLEDRGVRSNQPQHF.

The V and J genes are TRBV18 and TRBJ2-1; D possibly corresponds to TRBD2 (6 bases). Germline V gene lookup returns CDR1 KGHSH and CDR2 LQKENI. The CDR3 has 16 residues. Trimming pared 6 bases from V and 4 bases from J, leaving 19 bases between. The CDR3 here is CASSSPRGTIYNEQFF. DNA of the CDR3: TGTGCCAGCTCTTCCCCCCGCGGGACCATATACAATGAGCAGTTCTTC. The complete variable domain, with remaining parts taken from reference TRBV18 and TRBJ2-1, reads NAGVMQNPRHLVRRRGQEARLRCSPMKGHSHVYWYRQLPEEGLKFMVYLQKENIIDESGMPKERFSAEFPKEGPSILRIQQVVRGDSAAYFCASSSPRGTIYNEQFFGPGTRLTVL.